The source of this T cell receptor (beta chain) is a study of cytomegalovirus exposure and HLA in healthy donors. After removal of 4 bases from V and 0 bases from J, the junction contained 4 bases not matched to a gene. The length of the CDR3 is 16 residues. Germline CDR1 reads SGHRS; CDR2 reads YFSETQ. The primer mix had 60 Vbeta and 13 Jbeta primers. Profiling relied on immunoSEQ multiplex PCR, and the TCRdb table lists in-frame clones only, not all of them. The data contain 110,000 to 150,000 clones, 76% of them singletons. The chain uses TRBV5-1 and TRBJ2-7; 13 positions match TRBD2. Sequenced input: PBMCs. This receptor was taken from a woman aged 40 to 49 in good health and CMV-seronegative. CDR3 loop: CASSPGLAGPSYEQYF. The CDR3 nucleotides read TGCGCCAGCAGCCCGGGACTAGCGGGGCCCTCCTACGAGCAGTACTTC.